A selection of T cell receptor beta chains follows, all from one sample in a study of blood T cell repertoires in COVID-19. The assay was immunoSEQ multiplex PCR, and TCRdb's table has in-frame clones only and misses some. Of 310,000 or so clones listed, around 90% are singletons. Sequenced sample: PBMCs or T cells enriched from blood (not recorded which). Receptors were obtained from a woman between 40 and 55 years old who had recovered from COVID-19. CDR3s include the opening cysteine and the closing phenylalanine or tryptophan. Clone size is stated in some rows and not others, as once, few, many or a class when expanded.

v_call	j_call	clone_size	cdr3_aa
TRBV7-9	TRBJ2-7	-	CASSLGVEQYF
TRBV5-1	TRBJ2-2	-	CASSLGDRNTGELFF
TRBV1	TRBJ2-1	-	CTSSQVTSVQRCSYNEQFF
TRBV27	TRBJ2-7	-	CASSLRGNYEQYF
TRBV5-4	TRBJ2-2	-	CASSSVGVRELFF
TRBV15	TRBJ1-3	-	CATSRDFAPGNTIYF
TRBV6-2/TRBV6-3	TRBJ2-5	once	CASSYQVETQYF
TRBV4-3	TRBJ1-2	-	CASSPGQGIYGYTF
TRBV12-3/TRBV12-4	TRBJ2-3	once	CASSQGVVDTQYF
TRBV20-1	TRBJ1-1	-	CSALQASEAFF
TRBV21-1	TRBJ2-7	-	CASTRGPDADEQYF
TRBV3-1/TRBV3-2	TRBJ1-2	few	CASSHPGRVDGYTF
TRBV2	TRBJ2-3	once	CASSGTRREDTQYF
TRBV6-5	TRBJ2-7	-	CASMGGSFYEQYF
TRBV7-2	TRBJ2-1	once	CASSLDSGEQFF
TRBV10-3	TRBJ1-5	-	CAIGAGLGNQPQHF
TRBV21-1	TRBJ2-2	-	CASPQNTGELFF
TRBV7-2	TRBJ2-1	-	CASSSTPYNEQFF
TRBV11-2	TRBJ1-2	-	CASSVPGRGMGGYTF
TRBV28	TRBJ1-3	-	CASRPYAPTVRQGNTIYF
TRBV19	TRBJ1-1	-	CASSNRAEAFF
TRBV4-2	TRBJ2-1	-	CASSLSGSLNEQFF
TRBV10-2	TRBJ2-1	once	CASRLSGIYNEQFF
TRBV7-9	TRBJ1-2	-	CASSLAGVNYGYTF
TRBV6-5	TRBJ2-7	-	CASSYSLGAGGYEQYF
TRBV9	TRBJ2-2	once	CASSVVMRSGELFF
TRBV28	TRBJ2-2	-	CASSLSGTPTGELFF
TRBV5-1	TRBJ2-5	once	CASSLRLAGVETQYF